This T cell receptor (beta chain) comes out of a study of OX40 agonist ivuxolimab in advanced cancers. Overall study: Patients were under 90% male with ages about 20 to 79, mean roughly 55. The study, taken as a whole, reports: Clonal expansion was among the lowest in partial responders at 0.1-3.0 mg/kg, especially CD8+.

In the case of this clone: Antigen specificity is unknown.

Generated by immunoSEQ multiplex PCR, the TCRdb table keeps only in-frame clones and is missing some. The sample includes about 72,000 clones, over 75% of them seen just once. This CDR3 is 14 amino acids long. The ends were cut back, 1 base at V and 2 bases at J, with 6 bases in the middle. CDR1 SEHNR and CDR2 FQNEAQ come from the germline V gene (reference sequence). This rearrangement joins TRBV7-9 to TRBJ1-3; D remains ambiguous. The material sequenced was CD4+ or CD8+ T cells sorted from blood, taken in a trial of the OX40 agonist ivuxolimab. The sequence came from an adult with an advanced solid tumor such as melanoma, head and neck, liver or kidney cancer. The CDR3 sequence: CASSLDRAGNTIYF. The CDR3 DNA reads as TGTGCCAGCAGCTTAGATCGCGCTGGAAACACCATATATTTT.